These T cell receptor beta chains were read from a single sample in a study of blood T cell repertoires in COVID-19. Using immunoSEQ multiplex PCR, the repertoire was profiled, and TCRdb retains in-frame clones only, with some absent. The top ten clones hold less than 4% of a sample with just under 250,000 clones, approximately 86% of them seen once. Sequencing input: peripheral blood. These receptors were obtained from a young woman who had recovered from COVID-19. Each CDR3 is given with its conserved first and last residue. D genes are given only for firm matches. Expanded clones are given a class, and other clones once, few, many or no size at all.

TRBV19	TRBJ2-1	TRBD1	NA	TGTGCCAGTAGTAAAAGGACAGGGGGGTGGAATGAGCAGTTCTTC	CASSKRTGGWNEQFF
TRBV5-5	TRBJ1-6	NA	NA	TGTGCCAGCAGCTTTAATCGGACTAGTAATTCACCCCTCCACTTT	CASSFNRTSNSPLHF
TRBV2	TRBJ1-2	NA	NA	TGTGCCAGCAGCCCGCAGGGGAACTATGGCTACACCTTC	CASSPQGNYGYTF
TRBV7-9	TRBJ1-3	NA	NA	TGTGCCAGCAGCTTATTGGGGAGCGCTGACGGAAACACCATATATTTT	CASSLLGSADGNTIYF
TRBV10-1	TRBJ2-2	TRBD2	once	TGCGCCAGGAAACAACTAGGACTAGCGGGGGGGACCGGGGAGCTGTTTTTT	CARKQLGLAGGTGELFF
TRBV5-6	TRBJ2-1	NA	NA	TGTGCCAGCAGCTTGCTCTCGGACACTTACAATGAGCAGTTCTTC	CASSLLSDTYNEQFF
TRBV7-6	TRBJ2-5	NA	once	TGTGCCAGCAGCTTAAAAGGACAGACGGCCCAGTACTTC	CASSLKGQTAQYF
TRBV7-2	TRBJ1-2	TRBD1	NA	TGTGCCAGCAGCTTATCACAGGGGGCAAACTATGGCTACACCTTC	CASSLSQGANYGYTF
TRBV11-2	TRBJ1-2	TRBD1	NA	TGTGCCAGCAGCTTAGGACCCCGGACAGGGACCCTAGGGGTTGGTGGCTACACCTTC	CASSLGPRTGTLGVGGYTF
TRBV19	TRBJ2-1	TRBD2	NA	TGTGCCAGTGAGAACGGGGGGACGTACAATGAGCAGTTCTTC	CASENGGTYNEQFF
TRBV19	TRBJ1-2	NA	few	TGTGCCAGCCCGCCGGTGGGGGGGTTCTATGGCTACACCTTC	CASPPVGGFYGYTF
TRBV6-5	TRBJ2-1	NA	NA	TGTGCCAGCAGTACCACAGTTGAGCAGTTCTTC	CASSTTVEQFF
TRBV5-8	TRBJ2-1	TRBD1	NA	TGTGCCAGCGGTAAGGGGGCCTTGGACAATGAGCAGTTCTTC	CASGKGALDNEQFF
TRBV3-1/TRBV3-2	TRBJ2-2	NA	few	TGTGCCAGCAGCCCCTCGAGACGGGCCGGGGAGCTGTTTTTT	CASSPSRRAGELFF
TRBV10-1	TRBJ2-2	NA	NA	TGCGCCAGCAGTGACATGACAGAGAACACCGGGGAGCTGTTTTTT	CASSDMTENTGELFF
TRBV6-5	TRBJ1-2	NA	NA	TGTGCCAGTAACAGCCTCTATGGCTACACCTTC	CASNSLYGYTF
TRBV6-5	TRBJ2-1	TRBD2	NA	TGTGCCAGCAGAACTAGCGCGGCTGAGCAGTTCTTC	CASRTSAAEQFF
TRBV18	TRBJ1-1	NA	NA	TGTGCCAGCTCACCGTCTCAGGGGCGGGTGAGAACTGAAGCTTTCTTT	CASSPSQGRVRTEAFF
TRBV4-2	TRBJ2-2	TRBD2	NA	TGTGCCAGCAGCCAAAACGGACTAGCGGTTTCCGGGGAGCTGTTTTTT	CASSQNGLAVSGELFF
TRBV5-1	TRBJ2-5	NA	NA	TGCGCCAGCAGCTTATCTGCGGGGCAAGAGACCCAGTACTTC	CASSLSAGQETQYF
TRBV6-1	TRBJ2-7	NA	NA	TGTGCCAGCAGTGAAATTGTCGAGGGTGGGTCCTACGAGCAGTACTTC	CASSEIVEGGSYEQYF
TRBV18	TRBJ2-2	TRBD1	NA	TGTGCCAGCTCATCGAATCTTCCGGGACAGGGGAACACCGGGGAGCTGTTTTTT	CASSSNLPGQGNTGELFF
TRBV5-1	TRBJ2-5	TRBD1	once	TGCGCCAGCAGCTTGATACAGGGGGCGGGGGAGACCCAGTACTTC	CASSLIQGAGETQYF
TRBV7-2	TRBJ1-2	NA	NA	TGTGCCAGCAGCTTTGACAGGTCCTATGGCTACACCTTC	CASSFDRSYGYTF